This T cell receptor (beta chain) was recovered during a study of metastatic and nonmetastatic thyroid tumors. Thyroid surgery took place with no prior treatment in any patient. The CDR3 loop spans 14 amino acids. The germline V gene encodes CDR1 SGHRS and CDR2 YFSETQ. The V and J ends lost 4 bases and 6 bases respectively, with 14 bases between them. About this clone: Antigen unknown.

General study results and limits: Relative to benign nodules, malignant thyroid tumors were reportedly characterized by significantly elevated TCR beta diversity in blood and tumor.

MiXCR reprocessed the PCR reads for TCRdb. The sample comprises about 12,000 clones, around a third of which are singletons, and more than 9.5% rests with the top ten. The source is a female donor with papillary thyroid cancer or a benign thyroid nodule (not recorded which). Some clones in this sample may be carry-over from other donors' samples. The chain combines TRBV5-1 with TRBJ2-4, with D maybe TRBD1 (5 bases). The sample was tumor tissue. The CDR3 here is CASSQVGAVNIQYF. CDR3 DNA: TGCGCCAGCAGCCAGGTTGGGGCGGTAAACATTCAGTACTTC.